This T cell receptor beta chain was sequenced in a study of blood T cell repertoires in COVID-19. Study details: Some COVID-19 samples were acute and others convalescent; all came from the United States, Italy and Spain. From T cells, B-cell-depleted T cells, or PBMCs came the material, which was cDNA or gDNA.

In the original workflow: Reference gene primers were amplified, and this amplification served to estimate nucleated cell counts. Clones were sequenced by immunoSEQ multiplex PCR, and TCRdb holds only the in-frame ones, with some missing. V and J calls plus clone size are reproduced from that table; the DNA served to infer D and trimming. The sample includes tens of thousands of clones, approximately 82% of them seen just once. There are 14 residues in the CDR3. CDR1 and CDR2 from the germline V gene are LGHDT and YNNKEL (reference sequence). With 5 bases clipped from V and 8 bases from J, the junction kept 7 bases outside the gene matches.

The TCR was taken from a woman in her sixties with acute or convalescent COVID-19. The V call is TRBV3-1 (or the pseudogene TRBV3-2), the J call TRBJ1-4; 8 bases align to TRBD1. Sequences were obtained from peripheral blood. CDR3: CASSIQGAREKLFF. The CDR3 region has the DNA TGTGCCAGCAGCATCCAGGGGGCGAGGGAAAAACTGTTTTTT.